Sequencing of this T cell receptor beta chain was carried out in a study of blood T cell repertoires in COVID-19. About the research overall: Donors in the United States, Italy and Spain gave samples during acute or convalescent COVID-19.

Germline values: CDR1 SGHTS, CDR2 YDEGEE. This CDR3 is built from 14 residues. V gave up 4 bases and J gave up 6 bases, with 16 bases separating them. Clones were read by immunoSEQ multiplex PCR, and TCRdb kept only the in-frame ones, dropping some. Among 200,000 to 250,000 clones listed, about 84% were seen once. The V call is TRBV5-8, the J call TRBJ1-1, with D possibly TRBD1 on 5 matching bases. The source of this sequence is a woman of 80 years or more with COVID-19, enrolled during active disease. The sample consisted of peripheral blood. The CDR3 protein is CASSRRGLGSEAFF. The CDR3 DNA reads as TGTGCCAGCAGCCGGCGGGGCCTAGGGTCTGAAGCTTTCTTT. Supplemented by reference TRBV5-8 and TRBJ1-1, the full variable domain reads EAGVTQSPTHLIKTRGQQATLRCSPISGHTSVYWYQQALGLGLQFLLWYDEGEERNRGNFPPRFSGRQFPNYSSELNVNALELEDSALYLCASSRRGLGSEAFFGQGTRLTVV.